Sequencing of this T cell receptor (beta chain) was carried out in a study of shared clonotypes between healthy human individuals. Study details: Each donor's CD4 naive and CD4 memory cells filled three plates apiece, CD8 naive two, and CD8 memory one. General study points: Unshared clonotypes carried lower generation probabilities than those common to all four donors.

Produced via immunoSEQ multiplex PCR; TCRdb's table is partial and in-frame only. Of about 1 million clones detected, roughly 75% appear once; the ten largest clones hold around 1.5%. Turning to this clone: Its antigen is not identified.

The sample consisted of memory CD4+ T cells sorted from blood. Regarding subset: CD45RA-negative fraction. The receptor comes from a man aged 18 to 29 in good health.

CDR3 sequence (DNA): TGTGCCAGCAGCTTTCAGGGGCTAGGGGCCAACGTCCTGACTTTC. Amino acid sequence: CASSFQGLGANVLTF. The chain joins TRBV5-6 to TRBJ2-6; perhaps TRBD1 as D (6 bases). Trimming pared 2 bases from V and 4 bases from J, leaving 10 bases between. Per the germline V gene, CDR1 is SGHDT and CDR2 is YYEEEE. The CDR3 loop spans 15 amino acids.